These 27 T cell receptor beta chains share one sample of origin, sequenced in a study of blood T cell repertoires in COVID-19. Here immunoSEQ multiplex PCR was the method, and the copy in TCRdb shows in-frame clones only, minus some. The table records around 250,000 clones, about nine tenths of them present only once. Input material: peripheral blood. All receptors derive from a man in his 60s with acute or convalescent COVID-19.

This chain connects TRBV15 to TRBJ1-5, with D possibly being TRBD1 (5 bases). The CDR3 has 15 amino acids. Per germline, CDR1 LNHNV and CDR2 YYDKDF (reference sequence). The ends were cut back, 5 bases at V and 0 bases at J, with 11 bases in the middle. CDR3 sequence (DNA): TGTGCCACCAGCCCCGACAGTCATAGCAATCAGCCCCAGCATTTT. Translated, it gives CATSPDSHSNQPQHF.

The V gene is TRBV19, the J gene TRBJ2-5; 8 nucleotides agree with TRBD2. CDR1 is LNHDA, CDR2 SQIVND, per germline (reference sequence). The CDR3 is made up of 16 amino acids. V was clipped by 5 bases and J by 5 bases; unmatched bases: 13. The CDR3 DNA reads as TGTGCCAGTAGTCCCCTCAGTGCGGGAGGAGACGAGACCCAGTACTTC. It encodes CASSPLSAGGDETQYF.

This sequence joins TRBV5-5 and TRBJ2-4; D is possibly TRBD2 (5 bases). The CDR3 spans 15 residues. V was cut by 6 bases and J by 8 bases, with 21 bases left in between. The germline gives CDR1 SGHKS, CDR2 YYEKEE (reference sequence). The CDR3 region is CASNTRQPLGDIQYF. The CDR3 DNA sequence: TGTGCCAGCAATACACGTCAGCCCTTGGGAGACATTCAGTACTTC. The whole variable domain, filled in from reference TRBV5-5 and TRBJ2-4, reads DAGVTQSPTHLIKTRGQQVTLRCSPISGHKSVSWYQQVLGQGPQFIFQYYEKEERGRGNFPDRFSARQFPNYSSELNVNALLLGDSALYLCASNTRQPLGDIQYFGAGTRLSVL.

The chain carries TRBV28 and TRBJ2-3; a possible D gene is TRBD2 (5 bases). Germline loops: CDR1 MDHEN, CDR2 SYDVKM. Deletions cut 3 bases from V and 2 bases from J, with 9 bases between. The CDR3 covers 14 residues. The CDR3 sequence is CASSLRTYTDTQYF. The CDR3, as DNA: TGTGCCAGCAGTTTGCGGACTTACACAGATACGCAGTATTTT.

The chain combines TRBV6-5 with TRBJ2-1, with 8 positions matching TRBD2. The trim removed 5 bases at V and 7 bases at J, leaving 10 bases unmatched. The CDR3 is 15 residues long. CDR1 MNHEY and CDR2 SVGAGI come from the germline V gene. The CDR3 DNA follows: TGTGCCAGCAGTCCTACAGCGGGAGATCAGAATGAGCAGTTCTTC. Residues: CASSPTAGDQNEQFF.

This clone has more than one count but fewer than ten. The chain has TRBV11-2 and TRBJ1-1; the match to TRBD1 covers 8 bases. Germline CDR1 SGHAT, CDR2 FQNNGV. V trimming: 6 bases; J trimming: 5 bases; junction bases outside the gene matches: 14. CDR3 length: 16 residues. In nucleotides, the CDR3 is TGTGCCAGCAGTTTTGACAGGGGCGGGAGAGGGACTGAAGCTTTCTTT. This gives the protein CASSFDRGGRGTEAFF.

The count of this clone is one. The chain has TRBV4-2 and TRBJ1-4; D gene unclear. The germline V gene has CDR1 LGHNA and CDR2 YNFKEQ. Trimming cost V 0 bases and J 7 bases, with 12 bases left between them. The CDR3 runs 15 residues. CDR3: CASSQDFQSVEKLFF. The CDR3, as DNA: TGTGCCAGCAGCCAAGATTTTCAATCAGTTGAAAAACTGTTTTTT.

The chain joins TRBV12-5 to TRBJ2-3; TRBD2 matches at 11 bases. CDR3 length: 18 amino acids. Germline loops: CDR1 LGHNT, CDR2 FRNRAP. Trimming at V came to 2 bases and at J to 5 bases, leaving 12 bases not matched to a gene. CDR3 loop: CASGLFPSLAGARDTQYF. The DNA for the CDR3 is TGTGCTAGTGGTTTGTTCCCCTCACTAGCGGGAGCGCGAGATACGCAGTATTTT.

V gene TRBV28 combines with J gene TRBJ1-2; TRBD1 matches 9 bases. The CDR3 runs 14 residues. V lost 2 bases, J lost 4 bases, and 2 bases stayed unmatched. Germline CDR1 is MDHEN and CDR2 is SYDVKM. CDR3 nucleotides: TGTGCCAGCAGTTTAGGGGACAGGGCCTATGGCTACACCTTC. It codes for CASSLGDRAYGYTF.

This clone appeared once. This chain links TRBV5-1 with TRBJ2-3; 7 bases are shared with TRBD2. The CDR3 runs to 16 residues. V shed 0 bases, J shed 0 bases, and the junction held 4 bases outside the gene matches. CDR1 is SGHRS, CDR2 YFSETQ, per germline. CDR3: CASSLAGGSSTDTQYF. The CDR3 DNA is TGCGCCAGCAGCTTGGCCGGCGGGAGTAGCACAGATACGCAGTATTTT.

The chain is built from TRBV2 and TRBJ1-4; 8 nucleotides agree with TRBD1. Losses at the gene ends were 6 bases for V and 11 bases for J; bases not matched to a gene: 8. Germline V gene data show CDR1 as SNHLY and CDR2 as FYNNEI. The CDR3 is 13 amino acids. CDR3 amino acids: CASRSPGGGKLFF. The CDR3 region has the DNA TGTGCCAGCAGATCTCCAGGGGGCGGGAAACTGTTTTTT.

In this sample, this clone turned up once. This chain links TRBV9 with TRBJ2-6, with D perhaps TRBD2 (5 bases). Per germline, CDR1 SGDLS and CDR2 YYNGEE. V was clipped by 4 bases and J by 1 base, with 12 bases between them. This CDR3 is built from 16 residues. The CDR3 region is CASSHLRGSGANVLTF. CDR3 sequence (DNA): TGTGCCAGCAGCCACCTTCGGGGTTCTGGGGCCAACGTCCTGACTTTC.

This rearrangement joins TRBV24-1 to TRBJ2-3; 11 nucleotides match TRBD2. CDR1 and CDR2 (germline): KGHDR, SFDVKD. The CDR3 covers 19 residues. The V segment lost 4 bases and the J segment 0 bases; nucleotides outside the gene matches: 11. The CDR3 loop reads CATSDLTSGSVTSTDTQYF. CDR3 DNA: TGTGCCACCAGTGACCTTACTAGCGGGAGTGTAACTAGCACAGATACGCAGTATTTT.

The chain combines TRBV9 with TRBJ2-2; 10 positions agree with TRBD2. The trim removed 3 bases at V and 4 bases at J, leaving 3 bases unmatched. The V gene's germline CDR1 is SGDLS and CDR2 YYNGEE. The CDR3 spans 15 residues. CDR3 amino acids: CASSGSGRGTGELFF. The DNA for the CDR3 is TGTGCCAGCAGCGGGAGCGGGAGGGGCACCGGGGAGCTGTTTTTT.

In its sample, this clone was seen once. The chain carries TRBV7-2 and TRBJ2-2, with TRBD2 matching 12 bases. Losses at the gene ends were 6 bases for V and 5 bases for J; bases not matched to a gene: 7. CDR3 length: 16 residues. Germline lookup yields CDR1 SGHTA and CDR2 FQGNSA. CDR3 residues: CASSSLAGGRTGELFF. CDR3 bases: TGTGCCAGCAGTTCCCTAGCGGGAGGGAGGACCGGGGAGCTGTTTTTT.

The gene calls are TRBV4-3 and TRBJ2-5; 8 positions agree with TRBD1. From germline, CDR1 is LGHNA and CDR2 YSLEER. V gave up 3 bases and J gave up 1 base; unmatched junction bases: 4. The CDR3 sequence is 15 residues long. The CDR3 sequence: CASSQGQEFQETQYF. Written as DNA, the CDR3 is TGCGCCAGCAGCCAGGGACAGGAGTTCCAAGAGACCCAGTACTTC.

This chain links TRBV29-1 with TRBJ2-2; 14 nucleotides align to TRBD2. V lost 4 bases to trimming and J lost 9 bases; unmatched junction nucleotides: 4. The CDR3 extends over 14 amino acids. The germline V gene has CDR1 SQVTM and CDR2 ANQGSEA. The CDR3 DNA follows: TGCAGCGTTGGGACTAGCGGGAGGAACAGGGAGCTGTTTTTT. Protein: CSVGTSGRNRELFF.

The chain carries TRBV11-3 and TRBJ2-1; 11 bases fit TRBD2. CDR3 size: 17 residues. The V segment lost 5 bases and the J segment 0 bases; nucleotides outside the gene matches: 6. Germline lookup yields CDR1 SGHNT and CDR2 YENEEA. The CDR3 sequence: CASSPGLAGVSYNEQFF. The CDR3 bases are TGTGCCAGCAGCCCAGGACTAGCGGGCGTCTCCTACAATGAGCAGTTCTTC.

The chain carries TRBV6-2 or TRBV6-3 and TRBJ2-5, with a possible D match to TRBD1 (5 bases). The CDR3 has 15 residues. Germline assignment: CDR1 MNHEY and CDR2 SVGEGT. Between the trimmed V and J ends, which lost 6 bases and 5 bases, there was a span of 19 bases. CDR3 DNA sequence: TGTGCCAGCAGCCGACCTCGGACACCTCGGGAGACCCAGTACTTC. Translation: CASSRPRTPRETQYF.

The chain recombines TRBV9 with TRBJ1-1; TRBD1 matches 7 bases. Germline lookup yields CDR1 SGDLS and CDR2 YYNGEE. Losses at the gene ends were 2 bases for V and 0 bases for J; bases not matched to a gene: 4. The CDR3 length is 15 residues. The DNA of the CDR3 is TGTGCCAGCAGCGTCAGGGGGACCATGAACACTGAAGCTTTCTTT. Translating it yields CASSVRGTMNTEAFF.

The chain couples TRBV30 to TRBJ2-3; D possibly corresponds to TRBD2 (6 bases). From germline, CDR1 is GTSNPN and CDR2 SVGIG (reference sequence). This CDR3 spans 15 amino acids. V was cut by 0 bases and J by 1 base, with 11 bases left in between. The CDR3 DNA is TGTGCCTGGAGTGTACCGGGGGTTCGCACAGATACGCAGTATTTT. Protein: CAWSVPGVRTDTQYF.

The chain joins TRBV27 to TRBJ2-1; D may be TRBD1 (5 bases). This CDR3 has 14 amino acids. The V gene lost 3 bases and the J gene lost 4 bases, with 10 bases spanning the gap. Germline V gene sequence: CDR1 MNHEY, CDR2 SMNVEV (reference sequence). CDR3 in DNA: TGTGCCAGCAGTTTCTTCGGACAATACAATGAGCAGTTCTTC. It is translated as CASSFFGQYNEQFF.

This clone was seen just once. This chain joins TRBV7-9 and TRBJ1-4, with D perhaps matching TRBD1 (6 bases). This CDR3 region has 14 residues. With 5 bases removed from V and 4 bases from J, the gap between germline ends came to 11 bases. CDR1 is SEHNR and CDR2 is FQNEAQ in the germline V gene (reference sequence). The CDR3: CASSAYRDNEKLFF. Written as DNA, the CDR3 is TGTGCCAGCAGCGCCTACAGGGATAATGAAAAACTGTTTTTT. Looking up the rest from reference TRBV7-9 and TRBJ1-4 gives the full variable domain: DTGVSQNPRHKITKRGQNVTFRCDPISEHNRLYWYRQTLGQGPEFLTYFQNEAQLEKSRLLSDRFSAERPKGSFSTLEIQRTEQGDSAMYLCASSAYRDNEKLFFGSGTQLSVL.

This clone was seen once. This chain joins TRBV6-6 and TRBJ2-7; 7 nucleotides agree with TRBD2. V shed 4 bases and J 2 bases; nucleotides not matched to a gene: 8. The germline CDR1 and CDR2 sequences are MNHNY and SVGAGI (reference sequence). The CDR3 loop spans 15 amino acids. The CDR3 is CASSLTSGDPYEQYF. The CDR3 bases are TGTGCCAGCAGTTTAACGAGCGGGGACCCCTACGAGCAGTACTTC.

The genes are TRBV30 and TRBJ2-7; 7 bases line up with TRBD1. The V and J ends lost 1 base and 0 bases, in that order; junction bases with no gene match: 9. CDR1 is GTSNPN, CDR2 SVGIG, per germline (reference sequence). The length of the CDR3 is 16 residues. CDR3 region: CAWSAAGTVISYEQYF. Written as DNA, the CDR3 is TGTGCCTGGAGTGCGGCCGGGACAGTCATCTCCTACGAGCAGTACTTC.

This chain's CDR3 is CASSPPGSYNEQFF. CDR3 in DNA: TGCGCCAGCAGCCCCCCCGGCTCCTACAATGAGCAGTTCTTC. V gene TRBV5-1 combines with J gene TRBJ2-1; no definite D call. Deletions cut 4 bases from V and 0 bases from J, with 8 bases between. The CDR3 spans 14 residues. The germline V gene encodes CDR1 SGHRS and CDR2 YFSETQ.

The chain couples TRBV11-2 to TRBJ2-7; 8 nucleotides line up with TRBD2. V dropped 7 bases and J dropped 5; count of bases not matched to a gene: 16. Germline CDR1 and CDR2: SGHAT and FQNNGV. The CDR3 runs to 16 residues. The CDR3 coding sequence is TGTGCCAGCACCCAACACGGGGGGGACCCTTTCAACGAGCAGTACTTC. Encoded protein: CASTQHGGDPFNEQYF.